This TCR beta chain was found in a study of monozygotic twins with inflammatory bowel disease. The study, taken as a whole, reports: Cells of different T cell subtypes could not be told apart. Comparison of concordant versus discordant twins revealed no difference in repertoire similarity, possibly due to limited power.

CDR3 length: 15 amino acids. The V gene's germline CDR1 is SGHTA and CDR2 FQGNSA. Across eight separate reactions for each sample, cDNA was made. TCRdb reprocessed the 5' RACE reads and stores each CDR3 protein as one record, lacking DNA. Recorded for this sample: 150,000 to 200,000 distinct CDR3 sequences. As for this clonotype: Its antigen remains unidentified.

The TCR comes from a human donor with ulcerative colitis or Crohn's disease, or a healthy co-twin of an affected twin (not recorded which). Sequenced: blood. V is TRBV7-2 and J is TRBJ2-7. This chain's CDR3 is CASSSTRGSSYEQYF. Using reference TRBV7-2 and TRBJ2-7 for the parts outside the CDR3, the full variable domain is GAGVSQSPSNKVTEKGKDVELRCDPISGHTALYWYRQSLGQGLEFLIYFQGNSAPDKSGLPSDRFSAERTGGSVSTLTIQRTQQEDSAVYLCASSSTRGSSYEQYFGPGTRLTVT.